Only one count was recorded for the clone carrying this T cell receptor (beta chain). Its antigen remains unidentified. Germline V CDR1 and CDR2: SGHDT, YYEEEE. The V end lost 3 bases, the J end lost 0 bases, and 13 bases lay between the germline ends. The CDR3 extends over 15 amino acids. All patients experienced relapse after autologous stem cell transplantation, and brentuximab vedotin exposure was variable. Responses achieved at best were complete response, partial response or progressive disease. The sample is drawn from a study of PD-1 blockade in classical Hodgkin lymphoma. Assay used: immunoSEQ multiplex PCR; TCRdb lists only in-frame clones, some missing. The sample has about 20,000 clones, 75% to 90% seen once. Overall study results and limits: Diversity similar to that of newly diagnosed patients was seen at baseline in complete responders.

The V and J genes are TRBV5-6 and TRBJ2-7; D possibly corresponds to TRBD1 (5 bases). Sequenced material: peripheral blood mononuclear cells (PBMCs), taken at baseline. The sequence was collected from a human donor with classical Hodgkin lymphoma. The CDR3 here is CASSSILDNSYEQYF. The CDR3 nucleotides are TGTGCCAGCAGCTCTATTTTGGACAACTCCTACGAGCAGTACTTC.